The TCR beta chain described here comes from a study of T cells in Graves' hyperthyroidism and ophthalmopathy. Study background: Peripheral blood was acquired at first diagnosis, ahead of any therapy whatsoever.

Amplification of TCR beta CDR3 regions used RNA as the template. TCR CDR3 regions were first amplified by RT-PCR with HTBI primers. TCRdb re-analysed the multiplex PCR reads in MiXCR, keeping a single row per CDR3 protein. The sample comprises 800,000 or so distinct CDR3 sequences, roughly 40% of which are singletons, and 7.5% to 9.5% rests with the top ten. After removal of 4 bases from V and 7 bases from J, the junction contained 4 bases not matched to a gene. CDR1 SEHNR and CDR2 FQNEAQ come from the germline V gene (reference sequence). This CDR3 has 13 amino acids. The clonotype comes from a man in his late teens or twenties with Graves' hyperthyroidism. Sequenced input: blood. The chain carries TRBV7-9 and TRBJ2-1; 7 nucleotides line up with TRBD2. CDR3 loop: CASSSPGGNEQFF. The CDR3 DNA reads TGTGCCAGCAGCTCGCCGGGGGGAAATGAGCAGTTCTTC.